These 19 T cell receptor beta chains originate from one sample sequenced in a study of neurological immune-mediated disorders. MiXCR, run by TCRdb on the 5' RACE reads, gives a single entry per CDR3 protein. The data show fewer than 75,000 distinct CDR3 sequences, with roughly 3.2% seen just once and approximately 3.7% held by the top ten. Sequences were obtained from PBMCs. The receptor source for this set is a man aged 40-49 years with multiple sclerosis.

This clonotype appeared a few times. Since a much larger clone is just one base distant, this may be a read error. The V and J genes are TRBV11-2 and TRBJ2-1; D ambiguous. The CDR3 totals 11 residues. Germline values: CDR1 SGHAT, CDR2 FQNNGV. The ends were cut back, 3 bases at V and 12 bases at J, with 9 bases in the middle. CDR3 sequence reads: CASSLGIAQFF. The CDR3 DNA follows: TGTGCCAGCAGCTTGGGAATTGCGCAGTTCTTC. Combining the CDR3 with reference TRBV11-2 and TRBJ2-1 gives the whole variable domain EAGVAQSPRYKIIEKRQSVAFWCNPISGHATLYWYQQILGQGPKLLIQFQNNGVVDDSQLPKDRFSAERLKGVDSTLKIQPAKLEDSAVYLCASSLGIAQFFGPGTRLTVL.

This clonotype was counted many times. The rearrangement uses TRBV6-1 and TRBJ2-7; D is ambiguous. Trimming left V 3 bases short and J 3 bases short, with 3 bases between. This CDR3 contains 11 residues. Germline lookup yields CDR1 MNHNS and CDR2 SASEGT. This CDR3 reads CASSDHYEQYF. CDR3 in DNA: TGTGCCAGCAGTGACCACTACGAGCAGTACTTC.

This clonotype was picked up a small number of times. The chain joins TRBV14 to TRBJ2-7, with D maybe TRBD2 (5 bases). Germline CDR1 reads SGHDN; CDR2 reads FVKESK. The length of the CDR3 is 14 residues. Trimming cost V 3 bases and J 3 bases, with 12 bases left between them. The CDR3 sequence: CASSHSGSLYEQYF. The CDR3 region has the DNA TGTGCCAGCAGCCACTCGGGGAGCCTCTACGAGCAGTACTTC.

The table lists this clonotype with many counts. The chain joins TRBV6-6 to TRBJ1-2, with D tentatively TRBD1 (5 bases). The germline V gene has CDR1 MNHNY and CDR2 SVGAGI (reference sequence). This CDR3 region has 15 residues. V was clipped by 8 bases and J by 0 bases, with 16 bases between them. Written as DNA, the CDR3 is TGTGCCAGCTCCTCGGGACTCGAAGCTAACTATGGCTACACCTTC. It is translated as CASSSGLEANYGYTF.

This clonotype was detected ten times or more. The rearrangement uses TRBV28 and TRBJ2-7; 8 bases agree with TRBD2. The CDR3 runs 13 residues. CDR1 is MDHEN and CDR2 is SYDVKM in the germline V gene. Trimming removed 4 bases from V and 7 bases from J; junction bases left unmatched: 6. The CDR3 loop is CASSSGTRWEQYF. In nucleotides, the CDR3 is TGTGCCAGCAGTTCTGGGACTAGGTGGGAGCAGTACTTC.

In this sample, this clonotype turned up many times. Here the CDR3 DNA reads TGTGCCAGCAGCTGGGGACTAGCGGGAGACACAGATACGCAGTATTTT. Its translation is CASSWGLAGDTDTQYF. V is TRBV5-4 and J is TRBJ2-3; 14 positions match TRBD2. V trimming: 3 bases; J trimming: 2 bases; junction bases outside the gene matches: 2. This CDR3 has 16 residues. Germline CDR1 and CDR2: SGHNT and YYREEE (reference sequence).

This clonotype was recorded many times. The chain combines TRBV6-5 with TRBJ1-5; D gene ambiguous. Germline loops: CDR1 MNHEY, CDR2 SVGAGI. V lost 6 bases to trimming and J lost 1 base, with 13 bases between them. The CDR3 runs to 15 residues. CDR3 DNA: TGTGCCAGCAGCCGTGTCGTGAGCAGCAATCAGCCCCAGCATTTT. Translating it yields CASSRVVSSNQPQHF.

This clonotype was seen ten or more times. The genes are TRBV11-2 and TRBJ1-2; 8 positions match TRBD1. Germline V gene sequence: CDR1 SGHAT, CDR2 FQNNGV. The ends lost 5 bases at V and 4 bases at J; junction bases unmatched: 3. CDR3 length: 13 residues. The CDR3 protein is CASSADRAYGYTF. CDR3 DNA sequence: TGTGCCAGCAGCGCGGACAGGGCCTATGGCTACACCTTC. Full variable domain (missing parts from reference TRBV11-2 and TRBJ1-2): EAGVAQSPRYKIIEKRQSVAFWCNPISGHATLYWYQQILGQGPKLLIQFQNNGVVDDSQLPKDRFSAERLKGVDSTLKIQPAKLEDSAVYLCASSADRAYGYTFGSGTRLTVV.

The sample holds many counts of this clonotype. The chain uses TRBV5-1 and TRBJ2-1; the match to TRBD1 covers 7 bases. CDR3 length: 14 amino acids. The germline V gene encodes CDR1 SGHRS and CDR2 YFSETQ. J gave up 4 bases and V 7 bases, and 8 bases lay outside the gene matches. The chain's CDR3 is CASRDRESYNEQFF. CDR3 sequence (DNA): TGCGCCAGCCGAGACAGGGAATCTTACAATGAGCAGTTCTTC.

This clonotype was detected ten times or more. The V gene is TRBV7-2, the J gene TRBJ2-1; 7 nucleotides match TRBD1. The CDR3 has 15 amino acids. Germline loops: CDR1 SGHTA, CDR2 FQGNSA. The junction had 8 bases not matched to a gene; V was cut back by 5 bases and J by 4 bases. The chain's CDR3 is CASSPYDREYNEQFF. Here the CDR3 DNA reads TGTGCCAGCAGCCCTTATGACAGGGAATACAATGAGCAGTTCTTC. Full variable domain (outside the CDR3, taken from reference TRBV7-2 and TRBJ2-1): GAGVSQSPSNKVTEKGKDVELRCDPISGHTALYWYRQSLGQGLEFLIYFQGNSAPDKSGLPSDRFSAERTGGSVSTLTIQRTQQEDSAVYLCASSPYDREYNEQFFGPGTRLTVL.

This clonotype was observed at least ten times. This chain connects TRBV5-1 to TRBJ2-2; the match to TRBD1 covers 10 bases. The CDR3 length is 16 residues. J was trimmed by 2 bases and V by 2 bases; bases with no gene match: 3. Germline V gene sequence: CDR1 SGHRS, CDR2 YFSETQ. The CDR3 loop is CASSLETGGNTGELFF. CDR3 coding DNA: TGCGCCAGCAGCTTAGAGACAGGGGGCAACACCGGGGAGCTGTTTTTT.

This clonotype was seen repeatedly, ten times or more. The chain has TRBV11-2 and TRBJ2-3, with a possible D match to TRBD1 (5 bases). The CDR3 totals 14 residues. V lost 7 bases and J lost 0, with 11 bases in between. CDR1 is SGHAT, CDR2 FQNNGV, per germline. The CDR3 coding sequence is TGTGCCAGCACTACAGGTTCTAGCACAGATACGCAGTATTTT. It is translated as CASTTGSSTDTQYF.

This clonotype was recorded at least ten times. J is TRBJ2-5 and V is TRBV7-8; D is ambiguous. The V gene lost 8 bases and the J gene lost 1 base, with 5 bases spanning the gap. In germline, CDR1 is SGHVS, CDR2 FQNEAQ. The CDR3 runs to 11 residues. For the CDR3, the DNA is TGTGCCAGCGCGGTCCAAGAGACCCAGTACTTC. Its protein product is CASAVQETQYF.

This clonotype came up many times. The V call is TRBV27, the J call TRBJ2-2; D perhaps matches TRBD2 (7 bases). Between the trimmed V and J ends, which lost 6 bases and 6 bases, there was a span of 17 bases. The CDR3 is 15 residues long. Germline CDR1 reads MNHEY; CDR2 reads SMNVEV (reference sequence). This chain's CDR3 is CASSGGGSEAGELFF. The CDR3 bases are TGTGCCAGCAGCGGGGGCGGGAGTGAAGCCGGGGAGCTGTTTTTT.

The chain employs TRBV3-1 and TRBJ2-2; TRBD2 matches at 8 bases. Unmatched junction bases numbered 9, after V lost 4 bases and J lost 5 bases. Germline CDR1 reads LGHDT; CDR2 reads YNNKEL (reference sequence). CDR3 size: 16 residues. DNA for the CDR3: TGTGCCAGCAGCCCTCGGGAGCGGGGGCTGACCGGGGAGCTGTTTTTT. As protein: CASSPRERGLTGELFF.

This clonotype was detected many times. V usage is TRBV6-6 and J usage is TRBJ2-1; D is undetermined. The CDR3 runs to 11 residues. Trimming took 1 base from V and 15 from J, leaving 10 bases between them. CDR1 MNHNY and CDR2 SVGAGI come from the germline V gene (reference sequence). CDR3 loop: CASSYWSYSFF. In DNA, the CDR3 is TGTGCCAGCAGTTACTGGTCCTATTCGTTCTTC.

This clonotype was detected many times. The genes are TRBV18 and TRBJ1-4; D gene unclear. The CDR3 length is 13 residues. CDR1 is KGHSH, CDR2 LQKENI, per germline. V was shortened by 4 bases and J by 2 bases, with 5 bases between the two germline ends. CDR3 region: CASSRGTNEKLFF. The CDR3, as DNA: TGTGCCAGCTCACGAGGGACTAATGAAAAACTGTTTTTT.

This clonotype has ten or more counts. The chain is built from TRBV6-5 and TRBJ1-2; maybe TRBD1 (6 bases). Germline V lookup: CDR1 MNHEY, CDR2 SVGAGI. V gave up 6 bases and J gave up 10 bases, with 18 bases separating them. This CDR3 has 13 residues. Written as DNA, the CDR3 is TGTGCCAGCAGCAGGGGAGGAGGGGGATTCTACACCTTC. This codes for CASSRGGGGFYTF.

This clonotype was seen at least ten times. The rearrangement links TRBV12-3 or TRBV12-4 to TRBJ1-2; a possible D gene is TRBD1 (5 bases). Deletions cut 5 bases from V and 8 bases from J, with 21 bases between. CDR3 length equals 15 residues. This chain's CDR3 is CASSQPRGAARGYTF. The CDR3 DNA sequence: TGTGCCAGCAGTCAACCCAGAGGGGCGGCTAGGGGCTACACCTTC.